Below, one T cell receptor (beta chain) is given with its context. The data originate from a study of blood T cell repertoires in COVID-19. Study as a whole: Acute-phase and convalescent COVID-19 samples originated in the United States, Italy and Spain. PBMCs, B-cell-depleted T cells, or T cells were the source of the cDNA or gDNA that made up the material.

Sequencing used immunoSEQ multiplex PCR; TCRdb keeps in-frame clones, though not all of them. In the table there are 200,000 to 250,000 clones, around nine tenths of which are singletons. Sequencing input: peripheral blood. The source is a man older than 75 with acute or convalescent COVID-19.

The CDR3 loop reads CALKEGGTDTQYF. CDR3 DNA: TGTGCCCTCAAAGAGGGGGGCACAGATACGCAGTATTTT. The chain has TRBV28 and TRBJ2-3; TRBD1 is a possible D gene (6 bases). Germline V gene sequence: CDR1 MDHEN, CDR2 SYDVKM. This CDR3 region has 13 residues. V was shortened by 11 bases and J by 1 base, with 13 bases between the two germline ends.